This TCR beta chain was retrieved from a study of blood T cell repertoires in COVID-19. Produced via immunoSEQ multiplex PCR; TCRdb's table is partial and in-frame only. The data hold around 310,000 clones, with nearly 90% observed a single time. Germline-derived CDR1 and CDR2 are SGHNT and YYREEE (reference sequence). Trimming removed 5 bases from V and 4 bases from J; junction bases left unmatched: 15. The CDR3 runs 17 residues. This sequence originates from a woman aged 40 to 50 with COVID-19, enrolled during active disease. The genes are TRBV5-4 and TRBJ1-1; TRBD1 matches at 9 bases. Sequencing was performed on peripheral blood. This CDR3 is CASSPRPTGGVGTEAFF. The CDR3 DNA sequence: TGTGCCAGCAGTCCGAGGCCTACAGGGGGCGTAGGCACTGAAGCTTTCTTT. Supplemented by reference TRBV5-4 and TRBJ1-1, the full variable domain reads ETGVTQSPTHLIKTRGQQVTLRCSSQSGHNTVSWYQQALGQGPQFIFQYYREEENGRGNFPPRFSGLQFPNYSSELNVNALELDDSALYLCASSPRPTGGVGTEAFFGQGTRLTVV.